This paragraph reports one T cell receptor (beta chain). This clone was picked up a small number of times. What this receptor recognizes is not known. Per-base qualities were not stored, and no clone one base away is much larger. This record belongs to a study of CD8+ T cells in alopecia areata (dated by TCRdb to 2016 to 2018). Concerning the study at large: Treated patients were enrolled in an open-label pilot trial of oral tofacitinib, 5 to 10 mg twice daily, for moderate-to-severe alopecia areata. Patients stayed on tofacitinib for 6 to 18 months and then had 6 months of follow-up off drug so that delayed response and recurrence could be assessed. The SALT score, which quantifies the percentage of affected scalp surface area, was used to measure disease severity in treated patients. The study used high-throughput TCRbeta sequencing to examine T cell clonal expansion in alopecia areata, in both the C3H/HeJ mouse model and human patients. Scalp tissue and sorted CD4+ and CD8+ peripheral blood T cells from patchy and totalis/universalis alopecia areata patients and from healthy controls were covered by human TCRbeta sequencing. Biopsies were taken from tofacitinib-treated patients at baseline and again at 4 and 24 weeks into treatment, and several of those patients also had a later scalp biopsy. Scalp clonality was compared among normal scalp (n=4), patchy alopecia areata scalp (n=8), and alopecia totalis/universalis scalp (n=8). The RNA source kit depended on sample type: the PAXgene miRNA kit for fixed scalp, the miRNeasy kit for PBMCs, and the RNeasy kit for mouse skin. Amplification of TCRbeta CDR3 regions was done by immunoSEQ multiplex PCR using 35 Vbeta forward primers and 13 Jbeta reverse primers. General findings and caveats noted by the study authors: Higher clonality and more expanded CD8+ clones were observed in lesional scalp than in normal scalp, particularly in alopecia totalis/universalis, a finding suggestive of antigenic drive. Shared TCR sequences between patients were less evident than in mice, which may be partly attributable to HLA diversity in the patient population. Scalp clonality and the number of expanded CD8+ clones among the top 100 scalp clones were significantly decreased by tofacitinib. Because the treated cohort was small and included a single nonresponder, larger studies are needed to assess links between baseline CD8+ expansion and response. Scalp TCR repertoire analysis is complicated because resident alphabeta T cells in normal human skin are also sequenced, whereas mouse skin is dominated by gammadelta T cells. Many expanded lesional clones were found to persist in scalp and blood during tofacitinib treatment, and relapse after treatment cessation may be partly explained by this persistence.

Preparation of the library involved the immunoSEQ multiplex PCR assay. RNA was extracted from all samples and reverse transcribed into cDNA, which served as template for TCR sequencing. SuperScript III was used for first-strand cDNA synthesis, primed with a 2:1 mix of oligo-dT and random hexamers. A synthetic immune receptor repertoire was used to gauge amplification bias, and whatever bias remained was removed computationally. Under the source paper's analysis protocol: Raw reads were preprocessed to remove errors, and CDR3 was defined by IMGT conventions from the conserved cysteine to phenylalanine. Clonality was computed by normalizing Shannon entropy by log2 of the number of productive unique TCRs and subtracting the result from 1. CD4 or CD8 identity of scalp clones was inferred by cross-referencing scalp TCRbeta sequences with sorted blood CD4 and CD8 repertoires. TCRdb's version of the immuneACCESS table is confined to in-frame rearrangements and falls short of the full clone set. An unresolved V gene accounts for under half of the shortfall where checked; the remainder is of unknown origin. V, J and clone size are taken as reported in that table, and D and trimming were inferred from the DNA itself. The sample has some 170,000 clones on record, about three fifths of them singletons. The ten largest clonotypes hold 16% of the sample.

What this sample's treatment or condition label stands for: oral pan-JAK inhibitor, 5-10 mg twice daily. From alopecia areata patients, peripheral blood was collected along with lesional scalp punch biopsies. PBMCs were isolated by density centrifugation and stained for CD3, CD4 and CD8, after which CD4+ and CD8+ T cells were sorted on a FACSAria. V is pared back by 4 bases and J by 1 base, with 12 bases lying between the germline termini. Including cysteine and phenylalanine, the CDR3 has 15 amino acids. Only CDR3 DNA is held: 45 bases, read in frame from base 1. From a lookup of the germline V gene, CDR1 and CDR2 are MGHDK and SYGVNS.

The clonotype originates from a human donor with alopecia areata. The sequence joins TRBV25-1 to TRBJ2-3; TRBD2 is possibly the D segment (6 matching bases). The sample consisted of CD4+ T cells sorted from blood, taken at approximately week 60, from a patient treated with tofacitinib. The CDR3 protein is CASSAVGGGTDTQYF. The DNA is TGTGCCAGCAGTGCCGTGGGCGGGGGCACAGATACGCAGTATTTT.